This T cell receptor (beta chain) was identified in a study of identical twins. Findings and limits, study-wide: The abundant beta clonotypes from cord blood had fewer insertions, and memory repertoires had none of this. It was possible that invariant MAIT and iNKT cells partly confounded the zero-insertion analyses.

TCRdb re-called the 5' RACE reads with MiXCR, one entry per CDR3 protein. Here the sample spans 1.5 million to 2 million distinct CDR3 sequences, around 29% being singletons. Germline values: CDR1 MNHNS, CDR2 SASEGT. V shed 4 bases and J 5 bases; nucleotides not matched to a gene: 7. This CDR3 is 14 amino acids long. Turning to this clonotype: The antigen remains undetermined.

This TCR came from a newborn girl in good health. V and J are TRBV6-1 and TRBJ2-7, with 8 bases lining up with TRBD1. The sequencing sample was made of cord blood. Here the CDR3 reads CASSVDRGVHEQYF. As DNA, the CDR3 is TGTGCCAGCAGTGTCGACAGGGGAGTCCACGAGCAGTACTTC.